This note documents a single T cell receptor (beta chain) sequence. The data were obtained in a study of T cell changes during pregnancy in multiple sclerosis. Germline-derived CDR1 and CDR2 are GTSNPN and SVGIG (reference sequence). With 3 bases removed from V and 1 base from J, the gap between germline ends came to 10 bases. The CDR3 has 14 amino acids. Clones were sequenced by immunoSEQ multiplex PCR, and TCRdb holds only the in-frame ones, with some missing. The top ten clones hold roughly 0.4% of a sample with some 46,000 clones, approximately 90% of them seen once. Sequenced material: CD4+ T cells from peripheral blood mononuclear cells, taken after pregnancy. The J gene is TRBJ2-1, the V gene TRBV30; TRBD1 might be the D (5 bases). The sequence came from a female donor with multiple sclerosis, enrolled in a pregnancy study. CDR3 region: CAWRRAGSYNEQFF. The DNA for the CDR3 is TGTGCCTGGAGAAGGGCAGGGTCCTACAATGAGCAGTTCTTC.